The clone carrying this T cell receptor beta chain occurred a few times. The data were obtained in a study of T-cell memory formation after mild COVID-19. TCRdb fed the 5' RACE reads into MiXCR, producing one record per CDR3 protein. This table holds about 110,000 distinct CDR3 sequences, more than 15% found once. V lost 0 bases to trimming and J lost 7 bases, with 13 bases between them. Germline-derived CDR1 and CDR2 are LNHNV and YYDKDF (reference sequence). The CDR3 is 15 residues long. The source of this sequence is an adult woman who had mild COVID-19 (a few samples of this study predate the infection). Cell type and time point are not known. The chain couples TRBV15 to TRBJ1-5; unclear D gene. Sample: PBMCs or a T cell subset sorted from them (not recorded which). The CDR3 region has the DNA TGTGCCACCAGCAGAGAAGGGTCTCCAACCCAGCCCCAGCATTTT. Translated, it gives CATSREGSPTQPQHF.